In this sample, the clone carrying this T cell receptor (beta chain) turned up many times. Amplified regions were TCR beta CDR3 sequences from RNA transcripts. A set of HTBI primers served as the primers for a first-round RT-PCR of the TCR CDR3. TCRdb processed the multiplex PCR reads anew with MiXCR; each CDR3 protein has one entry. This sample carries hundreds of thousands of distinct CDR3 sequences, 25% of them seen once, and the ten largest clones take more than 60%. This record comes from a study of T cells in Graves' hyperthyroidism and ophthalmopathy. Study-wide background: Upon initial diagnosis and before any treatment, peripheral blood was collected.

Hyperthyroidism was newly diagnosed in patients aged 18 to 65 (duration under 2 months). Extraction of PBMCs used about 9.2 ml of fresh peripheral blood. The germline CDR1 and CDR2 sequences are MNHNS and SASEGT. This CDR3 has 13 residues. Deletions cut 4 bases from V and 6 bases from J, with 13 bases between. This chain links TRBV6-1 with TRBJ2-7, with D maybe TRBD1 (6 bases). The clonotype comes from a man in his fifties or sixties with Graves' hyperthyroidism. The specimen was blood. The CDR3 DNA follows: TGTGCCAGCAGTGGGTGGACAGACCGCGAGCAGTACTTC. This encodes CASSGWTDREQYF.